Listed below are T cell receptor beta chains from one sample, sequenced in a study of vaccination effects on CD4 cells after COVID-19. Measured with immunoSEQ multiplex PCR; TCRdb has only the in-frame clones, and not every one. This table holds 25,000 to 35,000 clones, 74% found once. No antigens are known for them. Sample: CD4+ T cells from PBMCs cultured with HCoV-OC43 spike peptides, taken after COVID-19 vaccination. The receptor source for this set is a human donor who received a COVID-19 vaccine. Both conserved end residues are part of each CDR3. Each record gives: D gene, V gene, J gene, clone size, CDR3 DNA, CDR3 protein. The D gene is left open where the match is weak. Size values are once, few and many counts, or a class for expanded clones, and some rows have none.

>.|TRBV5-1|TRBJ1-1|.
TGCGCCAGCAGCTTGGGAAAGAACACTGAAGCTTTCTTT
CASSLGKNTEAFF
>TRBD1|TRBV9|TRBJ1-2|few
TGTGCCAGCAGGACAGTAGCCACGGACAGGGTATCCTACGGCTACACCTTC
CASRTVATDRVSYGYTF
>.|TRBV7-4|TRBJ2-7|.
TGTGCCAGCAGCTTACTCCCACTTGACTACGAGCAGTACTTC
CASSLLPLDYEQYF
>.|TRBV30|TRBJ2-3|.
TGTGCCTGGAGTGTACGGAGGGCAGATACGCAGTATTTT
CAWSVRRADTQYF
>.|TRBV18|TRBJ2-2|.
TGTGCCAGCTCACCAGGGGAGAACACCGGGGAGCTGTTTTTT
CASSPGENTGELFF
>.|TRBV7-8|TRBJ1-1|.
TGTGCCAGCAGCTCCACGACAGTTCGGGGCACTGAAGCTTTCTTT
CASSSTTVRGTEAFF
>.|TRBV2|TRBJ2-7|.
TGTGCCAGCAGAGGGGCAGGGTTCTACGAGCAGTACTTC
CASRGAGFYEQYF
>.|TRBV18|TRBJ1-1|once
TGTGCCAGCTCACCATTCAGGGGCGGGGGCACTGAAGCTTTCTTT
CASSPFRGGGTEAFF
>TRBD1|TRBV5-1|TRBJ2-3|once
TGCGCCAGCAGATCCGGACAGGTGATCACAGATACGCAGTATTTT
CASRSGQVITDTQYF
>TRBD2|TRBV30|TRBJ2-3|.
TGTGCCTGGAGTGCCCAACTAGCGGGGAGCACAGATACGCAGTATTTT
CAWSAQLAGSTDTQYF
>.|TRBV4-1|TRBJ2-5|medium-sized
TGCGCCAGCAGCCCTGAGGACAGCCCTCGGGAGACCCAGTACTTC
CASSPEDSPRETQYF
>TRBD1|TRBV19|TRBJ1-3|few
TGTGCCAGTAGGAAGACAGGGAACCTTGGAAACACCATATATTTT
CASRKTGNLGNTIYF
>.|TRBV9|TRBJ1-1|.
TGTGCCAGCAGCCCCACCGTGGGCACTGAAGCTTTCTTT
CASSPTVGTEAFF
>.|TRBV5-6|TRBJ1-6|.
TGTGCCAGCAGCCCGAGACAGGCTTATAATTCACCCCTCCACTTT
CASSPRQAYNSPLHF
>TRBD1|TRBV6-6|TRBJ1-4|.
TGTGCCAGCAGTTATTGGCAGGGACAGGGTTTTGAAAAACTGTTTTTT
CASSYWQGQGFEKLFF
>.|TRBV19|TRBJ1-4|.
TGTGCCAGTAGTAGCCCAGGCGGACTGTGGGAAAAACTGTTTTTT
CASSSPGGLWEKLFF
>TRBD2|TRBV28|TRBJ2-3|.
TGTGCCAGCAGTTTATGGTCGGGCCGGGGAGGGACTAGCGGGGGGGGAAGCACAGATACGCAGTATTTT
CASSLWSGRGGTSGGGSTDTQYF
>.|TRBV7-2|TRBJ2-5|.
TGTGCCAGCAGCTTAGTTCGGGGGGCTGGTTATGAGACCCAGTACTTC
CASSLVRGAGYETQYF
>.|TRBV6-5|TRBJ2-4|.
TGTGCCAGCAGTACCCCCGAGCTTCAAAACATTCAGTACTTC
CASSTPELQNIQYF
>.|TRBV6-5|TRBJ1-2|.
TGTGCCAGCAGTTACAAGGGGGGGACGTCTTACTATGGCTACACCTTC
CASSYKGGTSYYGYTF
>TRBD2|TRBV6-5|TRBJ2-2|few
TGTGCCAGCAGTTATCTGGCGGGAGGGCCTGGCGGGGAGCTGTTTTTT
CASSYLAGGPGGELFF
>.|TRBV10-2|TRBJ1-1|.
TGCGCCAGCAGTACAGTAATCATGAACACTGAAGCTTTCTTT
CASSTVIMNTEAFF
>.|TRBV9|TRBJ2-1|few
TGTGCCAGCAGCGTGGGGGTTCTCTACAATGAGCAGTTCTTC
CASSVGVLYNEQFF
>.|TRBV19|TRBJ1-3|.
TGTGCCAGTAGCCCCCGAGTTTCTGGAAACACCATATATTTT
CASSPRVSGNTIYF
>.|TRBV4-1|TRBJ2-7|.
TGCGCCAGCAGCCAAGGCCGGGAGTGGGTAGCCTACGAGCAGTACTTC
CASSQGREWVAYEQYF
>TRBD2|TRBV2|TRBJ2-2|.
TGTGCCAGCAGGTATCGGAGCGGGGGGACCACCGGGGAGCTGTTTTTT
CASRYRSGGTTGELFF
>.|TRBV5-1|TRBJ1-6|few
TGCGCCAGCAGCTTGGGGGAACAGGGCAGCTCCTATAATTCACCCCTCCACTTT
CASSLGEQGSSYNSPLHF
>.|TRBV24-1|TRBJ1-5|few
TGTGCCACCAGTGATTTAACAGGGAATCAGCCCCAGCATTTT
CATSDLTGNQPQHF
>.|TRBV4-1|TRBJ2-1|.
TGCGCCAGCAGCCAAGAAGCGGCCTCCTACAATGAGCAGTTCTTC
CASSQEAASYNEQFF
>TRBD2|TRBV6-5|TRBJ2-7|.
TGTGCCAGCAGTTACGGATCTAGCGGGAACTACGAGCAGTACTTC
CASSYGSSGNYEQYF
>.|TRBV27|TRBJ2-5|few
TGTGCCTGTCTGGGGGGAGGGGGAGAGACCCAGTACTTC
CACLGGGGETQYF
>TRBD2|TRBV11-2|TRBJ2-3|.
TGTGCCAGCAGCTTATTGGGGGTTGGCGGGGGGGGCACAGATACGCAGTATTTT
CASSLLGVGGGGTDTQYF
>.|TRBV19|TRBJ1-1|.
TGTGCCAGTAGTATAAATAAGGGGTTGGGCACTGAAGCTTTCTTT
CASSINKGLGTEAFF
>TRBD1|TRBV9|TRBJ1-1|.
TGTGCCAGCAGCGTACAGGGGGCTCTGAACACTGAAGCTTTCTTT
CASSVQGALNTEAFF
>.|TRBV5-1|TRBJ2-1|.
TGCGCCAGCAGCTTGGACATTATTAGAAATGAGCAGTTCTTC
CASSLDIIRNEQFF